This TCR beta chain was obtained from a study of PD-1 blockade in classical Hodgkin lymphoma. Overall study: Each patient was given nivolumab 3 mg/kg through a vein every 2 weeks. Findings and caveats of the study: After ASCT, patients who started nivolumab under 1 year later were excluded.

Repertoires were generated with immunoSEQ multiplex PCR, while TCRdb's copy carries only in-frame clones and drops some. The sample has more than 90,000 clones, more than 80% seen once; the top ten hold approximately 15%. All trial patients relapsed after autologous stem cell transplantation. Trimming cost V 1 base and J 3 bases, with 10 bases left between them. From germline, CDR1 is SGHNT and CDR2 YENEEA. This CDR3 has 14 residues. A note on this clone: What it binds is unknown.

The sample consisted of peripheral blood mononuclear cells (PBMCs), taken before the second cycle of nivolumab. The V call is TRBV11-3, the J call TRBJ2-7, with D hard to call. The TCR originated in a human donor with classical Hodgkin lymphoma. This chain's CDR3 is CASSLGGDHYEQYF. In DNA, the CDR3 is TGTGCCAGCAGCTTAGGAGGCGACCACTACGAGCAGTACTTC.